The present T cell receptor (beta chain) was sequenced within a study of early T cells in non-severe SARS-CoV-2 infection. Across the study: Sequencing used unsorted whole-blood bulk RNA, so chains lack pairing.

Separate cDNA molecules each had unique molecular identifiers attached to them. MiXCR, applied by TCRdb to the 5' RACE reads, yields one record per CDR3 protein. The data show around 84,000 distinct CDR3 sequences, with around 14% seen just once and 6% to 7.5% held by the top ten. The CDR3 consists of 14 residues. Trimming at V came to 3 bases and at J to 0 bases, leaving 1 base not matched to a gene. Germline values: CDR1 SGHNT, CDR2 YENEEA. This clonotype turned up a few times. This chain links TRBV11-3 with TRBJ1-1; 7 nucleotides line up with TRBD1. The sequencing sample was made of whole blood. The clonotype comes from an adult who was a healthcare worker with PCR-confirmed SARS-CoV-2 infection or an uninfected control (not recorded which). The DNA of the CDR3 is TGTGCCAGCAGCTTGGGACAGATGAACACTGAAGCTTTCTTT. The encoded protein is CASSLGQMNTEAFF.